These T cell receptor beta chains were read from a single sample in a study of T cell responses to AZD1222 COVID-19 vaccine. Here immunoSEQ multiplex PCR was the method, and the copy in TCRdb shows in-frame clones only, minus some. Found here are tens of thousands of clones, about nine tenths of them singletons; the top ten hold under 8.5%. Material: peripheral blood, obtained on day 0 of AZD1222 vaccination. These receptors all come from an adult in good health. Both conserved end residues are part of each CDR3. The D gene is left open where the match is weak. Not every row has a clone size; where given, it reads once, few, many or a size class.

clone size,V gene,D gene,J gene,CDR3 protein,CDR3 DNA
.,TRBV29-1,.,TRBJ1-2,CSVEALASWVSYTF,TGCAGCGTCGAAGCTTTAGCAAGTTGGGTGAGCTACACCTTC
.,TRBV5-1,.,TRBJ1-2,CASSLTQAGHYGYTF,TGCGCCAGCAGCTTAACCCAGGCGGGTCACTATGGCTACACCTTC
.,TRBV5-5,TRBD1,TRBJ1-1,CASGGQGRSLGEAFF,TGTGCCAGCGGGGGACAGGGGAGGAGTCTTGGCGAAGCTTTCTTT
.,TRBV28,.,TRBJ2-5,CASSLEEWETQYF,TGTGCCAGCAGTCTAGAAGAGTGGGAGACCCAGTACTTC
.,TRBV5-1,.,TRBJ1-1,CASSLGTFNTEAFF,TGCGCCAGCAGCTTGGGCACATTCAACACTGAAGCTTTCTTT
.,TRBV30,.,TRBJ2-3,CAWSQISVTDTQYF,TGTGCCTGGAGTCAGATTAGCGTCACAGATACGCAGTATTTT
.,TRBV6-5,.,TRBJ2-5,CASSYDSQDNQYF,TGTGCCAGCAGTTACGATTCCCAGGATAACCAGTACTTC
.,TRBV27,TRBD1,TRBJ2-5,CASGQDMYQETQYF,TGTGCCAGCGGACAGGACATGTACCAAGAGACCCAGTACTTC
once,TRBV7-9,.,TRBJ2-1,CASWSTPGSSYNEQFF,TGTGCCAGCTGGTCGACCCCAGGGAGCTCCTACAATGAGCAGTTCTTC
.,TRBV5-1,TRBD1,TRBJ2-5,CASSLVQGAVRTQYF,TGCGCCAGCAGCTTGGTTCAGGGGGCCGTTCGGACCCAGTACTTC
.,TRBV6-5,.,TRBJ2-1,CASSYADEQFF,TGTGCCAGCAGTTACGCCGACGAGCAGTTCTTC
.,TRBV7-3,.,TRBJ2-2,CASSLSGTGELFF,TGTGCCAGCAGCTTAAGCGGCACCGGGGAGCTGTTTTTT
.,TRBV4-3,.,TRBJ2-1,CASSQDGRSSYNEQFF,TGCGCCAGCAGCCAAGATGGCAGAAGCTCCTACAATGAGCAGTTCTTC
.,TRBV2,.,TRBJ1-3,CASRDHRVGNTIYF,TGTGCCAGCAGGGACCACAGGGTTGGAAACACCATATATTTT
.,TRBV5-1,TRBD2,TRBJ2-1,CASSFGTTYNEQFF,TGCGCCAGCAGCTTCGGGACTACCTACAATGAGCAGTTCTTC
.,TRBV7-9,.,TRBJ2-2,CASRQRVGPNTGELFF,TGTGCCAGCAGGCAACGGGTAGGACCGAACACCGGGGAGCTGTTTTTT
.,TRBV24-1,TRBD1,TRBJ1-2,CATITEGTGKEINYGYTF,TGTGCCACCATCACAGAGGGGACAGGGAAAGAAATTAACTATGGCTACACCTTC
.,TRBV11-3,.,TRBJ2-1,CASSLDRGLPKEDNEQFF,TGTGCCAGCAGCTTAGATCGGGGGTTACCGAAGGAAGACAATGAGCAGTTCTTC
.,TRBV6-2/TRBV6-3,TRBD1,TRBJ1-1,CASSYSWTGGTEAFF,TGTGCCAGCAGTTACTCCTGGACAGGGGGAACTGAAGCTTTCTTT
.,TRBV29-1,.,TRBJ1-1,CSAGSDRNTEAFF,TGCAGCGCGGGGTCGGACAGAAACACTGAAGCTTTCTTT
.,TRBV27,.,TRBJ2-7,CASSLIPSYEQYF,TGTGCCAGCAGCCTTATTCCCTCCTACGAGCAGTACTTC
.,TRBV10-2,.,TRBJ2-6,CASNELSGANVLTF,TGCGCCAGCAATGAACTCTCTGGGGCCAACGTCCTGACTTTC
.,TRBV7-2,.,TRBJ1-1,CASSPQLLVGTEAFF,TGTGCCAGCAGCCCCCAGCTCCTGGTCGGCACTGAAGCTTTCTTT
.,TRBV7-2,.,TRBJ2-3,CASSGASTDTQYF,TGTGCCAGCAGCGGGGCTAGCACAGATACGCAGTATTTT
.,TRBV15,TRBD2,TRBJ2-7,CATSRGGLAGGSYEQYF,TGTGCCACCAGCAGAGGAGGACTAGCGGGAGGCTCGTACGAGCAGTACTTC
.,TRBV15,TRBD2,TRBJ2-4,CATSREAGGPNIQYF,TGTGCCACCAGCAGAGAGGCGGGAGGGCCAAACATTCAGTACTTC
.,TRBV6-4,TRBD2,TRBJ2-7,CASSQLAGRSYEQYF,TGTGCCAGCAGCCAACTAGCGGGCCGCTCCTACGAGCAGTACTTC
.,TRBV7-8,.,TRBJ2-1,CASSLGDFSYNEQFF,TGTGCCAGCAGCTTAGGCGACTTTAGCTACAATGAGCAGTTCTTC
once,TRBV27,TRBD1,TRBJ2-1,CASTLGTGSYNEQFF,TGTGCCAGCACCCTAGGGACAGGGAGTTACAATGAGCAGTTCTTC
once,TRBV6-2/TRBV6-3,.,TRBJ2-7,CASSYSMGLGRHYEQYF,TGTGCCAGCAGTTACTCGATGGGCCTAGGTCGTCATTACGAGCAGTACTTC
.,TRBV24-1,.,TRBJ1-2,CATSDLRRGASYGYTF,TGTGCCACCAGTGATTTAAGACGTGGGGCTAGCTATGGCTACACCTTC
.,TRBV11-1,.,TRBJ1-1,CASSLRDSDTEAFF,TGTGCCAGCAGCTTACGGGATTCCGACACTGAAGCTTTCTTT
.,TRBV11-1,TRBD2,TRBJ2-1,CASSWSGSSYNEQFF,TGTGCCAGCAGCTGGAGCGGGAGCTCCTACAATGAGCAGTTCTTC